These 22 T cell receptor beta chains were all obtained from the same sample, sequenced in a study of control samples from healthy donors and cancer patients. Using immunoSEQ multiplex PCR, the repertoire was profiled, and TCRdb retains in-frame clones only, with some absent. The repertoire includes about 150,000 clones, around 95% of them detected once, and approximately 6% sits in the top ten. Sequenced sample: blood. These receptors were collected from a man in his forties in good health.

V gene TRBV4-1 combines with J gene TRBJ2-7; D possibly corresponds to TRBD2 (6 bases). Germline-derived CDR1 and CDR2 are MGHRA and YSYEKL. The CDR3 contains 16 residues. Trimming removed 4 bases at V and 0 bases at J, with 16 bases between. The CDR3 reads CASSRLAGPISYEQYF. The CDR3 DNA is TGCGCCAGCAGCCGACTGGCGGGGCCTATCTCCTACGAGCAGTACTTC.

This clone was recorded only once. The rearrangement links TRBV29-1 to TRBJ2-7; TRBD1 agrees at 7 bases. Per the germline V gene, CDR1 is SQVTM and CDR2 is ANQGSEA. This CDR3 is built from 14 residues. The junction had 13 bases not matched to a gene; V was cut back by 4 bases and J by 7 bases. The CDR3 region is CSVVLGQAIGEQYF. In DNA, the CDR3 is TGCAGCGTTGTGTTAGGACAGGCCATTGGGGAGCAGTACTTC.

This chain joins TRBV6-2 or TRBV6-3 and TRBJ2-3, with D unclear. CDR1 is MNHEY, CDR2 SVGEGT, per germline. This CDR3 is 12 amino acids long. V dropped 2 bases and J dropped 4 bases, with 4 bases sitting between them. Here the CDR3 reads CASSYTPDTQYF. The DNA for the CDR3 is TGTGCCAGCAGTTACACGCCAGATACGCAGTATTTT.

V usage is TRBV7-2 and J usage is TRBJ1-2; TRBD1 is a possible D gene (6 bases). The CDR3 extends over 13 amino acids. The V end lost 1 base, the J end lost 4 bases, and 7 bases lay between the germline ends. Germline values: CDR1 SGHTA, CDR2 FQGNSA. CDR3 protein: CASSLVQGYGYTF. Written as DNA, the CDR3 is TGTGCCAGCAGCTTAGTACAGGGCTATGGCTACACCTTC.

The chain recombines TRBV29-1 with TRBJ1-2; 7 nucleotides agree with TRBD1. Germline-derived CDR1 and CDR2 are SQVTM and ANQGSEA. Trimming at V came to 0 bases and at J to 6 bases, leaving 7 bases not matched to a gene. CDR3 length equals 14 residues. The CDR3 nucleotides are TGCAGCGTTGAAGATGATCGCAGGGGGGATGGCTACACCTTC. Translating gives CSVEDDRRGDGYTF.

This chain joins TRBV7-6 and TRBJ2-2; TRBD2 matches 15 bases. CDR1 is SGHVS and CDR2 is FNYEAQ in the germline V gene. J gave up 1 base and V 4 bases, and 4 bases lay outside the gene matches. CDR3 size: 18 residues. For the CDR3, the DNA is TGTGCCAGCAGCTCGGGACTAGCGGGGGGTCGGAACACCGGGGAGCTGTTTTTT. As protein: CASSSGLAGGRNTGELFF. The whole variable domain, filled in from reference TRBV7-6 and TRBJ2-2, reads GAGVSQSPRYKVTKRGQDVALRCDPISGHVSLYWYRQALGQGPEFLTYFNYEAQQDKSGLPNDRFSAERPEGSISTLTIQRTEQRDSAMYRCASSSGLAGGRNTGELFFGEGSRLTVL.

This clone was detected once. V usage is TRBV2 and J usage is TRBJ1-1; D is perhaps TRBD1 (5 bases). The CDR3 spans 17 residues. CDR1 is SNHLY, CDR2 FYNNEI, per germline. Trimming shortened V by 3 bases and J by 3 bases, and 20 bases separated the two germline ends. CDR3 loop: CASSDGGTLKIYTEAFF. CDR3 nucleotide sequence: TGTGCCAGCAGTGACGGAGGGACCCTTAAAATTTACACTGAAGCTTTCTTT.

The V gene is TRBV27, the J gene TRBJ2-1; tentative D call: TRBD2 (6 bases). Germline V gene sequence: CDR1 MNHEY, CDR2 SMNVEV (reference sequence). CDR3 length: 14 amino acids. Between the trimmed V and J ends, which lost 3 bases and 4 bases, there was a span of 10 bases. CDR3 loop: CASSFAGTYNEQFF. DNA of the CDR3: TGTGCCAGCAGTTTCGCGGGGACTTACAATGAGCAGTTCTTC.

J is TRBJ1-4 and V is TRBV27; D is unclear. The CDR3 is made up of 11 amino acids. V gave up 11 bases and J gave up 6 bases, with 10 bases separating them. Germline assignment: CDR1 MNHEY and CDR2 SMNVEV (reference sequence). The CDR3 nucleotides read TGTGCCCCCTCCCCGGATGAAAAACTGTTTTTT. Protein sequence: CAPSPDEKLFF.

J is TRBJ1-2 and V is TRBV29-1; no definite D call. Looked up from germline, CDR1 is SQVTM and CDR2 is ANQGSEA. This CDR3 comprises 13 residues. V lost 4 bases and J 2 bases, leaving 11 bases between the germline ends. CDR3 region: CSVGDGANYGYTF. CDR3 DNA: TGCAGCGTTGGAGACGGAGCCAACTATGGCTACACCTTC.

The chain recombines TRBV10-3 with TRBJ2-3; 12 bases agree with TRBD2. Per germline, CDR1 ENHRY and CDR2 SYGVKD. The CDR3 has 15 residues. Germline trimming cut 4 bases from V and 4 bases from J; bases unmatched to any gene: 3. This CDR3 is CAISVGLAGSDTQYF. DNA of the CDR3: TGTGCCATCAGTGTTGGACTAGCGGGGTCAGATACGCAGTATTTT.

The CDR3 nucleotides read TGTGCCAGCAGTTTAATGACAGGGGACTATGGCTACACCTTC. Translated: CASSLMTGDYGYTF. The chain has TRBV28 and TRBJ1-2; 8 bases map to TRBD1. This CDR3 region has 14 residues. CDR1 is MDHEN, CDR2 SYDVKM, per germline. The junction had 2 bases not matched to a gene; V was cut back by 2 bases and J by 3 bases.

Written as DNA, the CDR3 is TGTGCCAGCAGTTATGGGGGAATTGGTGAAAAACTGTTTTTT. Protein: CASSYGGIGEKLFF. V and J are TRBV6-5 and TRBJ1-4, with a possible D match to TRBD1 (5 bases). Germline V gene lookup returns CDR1 MNHEY and CDR2 SVGAGI. The CDR3 is 14 amino acids. V was trimmed by 3 bases and J by 7 bases, leaving 12 bases between them.

The chain has TRBV11-1 and TRBJ2-7; 10 bases fit TRBD1. This CDR3 comprises 14 residues. Germline trimming cut 4 bases from V and 5 bases from J; bases unmatched to any gene: 5. Germline CDR1 is SGHAT and CDR2 is FQDESV (reference sequence). The chain's CDR3 is CASSSRDRGHEQYF. The CDR3 DNA sequence: TGTGCCAGCAGCTCCCGGGACAGGGGTCACGAGCAGTACTTC.

This chain joins TRBV19 and TRBJ1-2, with 8 nucleotides matching TRBD1. Germline V CDR1 and CDR2: LNHDA, SQIVND (reference sequence). The CDR3 runs to 14 residues. The trim removed 7 bases at V and 8 bases at J, leaving 12 bases unmatched. The CDR3 DNA reads TGTGCCAGTAAACAGACAGGGGTGTCGCGGGGCTACACCTTC. It codes for CASKQTGVSRGYTF. Using reference TRBV19 and TRBJ1-2 for the parts outside the CDR3, the full variable domain is DGGITQSPKYLFRKEGQNVTLSCEQNLNHDAMYWYRQDPGQGLRLIYYSQIVNDFQKGDIAEGYSVSREKKESFPLTVTSAQKNPTAFYLCASKQTGVSRGYTFGSGTRLTVV.

This sequence joins TRBV4-1 and TRBJ1-2; D is undetermined. Germline CDR1 is MGHRA and CDR2 is YSYEKL. The CDR3 is 14 residues long. Trimming cost V 0 bases and J 7 bases, with 12 bases left between them. The CDR3 nucleotides are TGCGCCAGCAGCCAAGATGTGGGTCCCGGTGGCTACACCTTC. Protein: CASSQDVGPGGYTF.

CDR3 region: CASSGTHRGNTIYF. CDR3 DNA sequence: TGTGCCAGCAGTGGTACACATAGGGGAAACACCATATATTTT. This sequence joins TRBV2 and TRBJ1-3; no definite D call. Germline CDR1 SNHLY, CDR2 FYNNEI. CDR3 length equals 14 residues. Deletions cut 4 bases from V and 4 bases from J, with 11 bases between.

V and J are TRBV12-5 and TRBJ1-1, with a tentative D call TRBD1 (5 bases). The CDR3 is made up of 13 amino acids. The germline V gene encodes CDR1 LGHNT and CDR2 FRNRAP. The V end lost 2 bases, the J end lost 5 bases, and 9 bases lay between the germline ends. Here the CDR3 DNA reads TGTGCTAGTGGTTTGATTGGGGGAACTGAAGCTTTCTTT. Its translation: CASGLIGGTEAFF.

This clone showed up just once. The chain links TRBV7-9 to TRBJ2-4, with D possibly TRBD1 on 5 matching bases. The germline V and J ends were trimmed by 1 base and 7 bases, with 8 bases remaining between them. Germline V gene sequence: CDR1 SEHNR, CDR2 FQNEAQ (reference sequence). The CDR3 is 13 residues long. The CDR3: CASSLGTKNIQYF. The CDR3 DNA reads as TGTGCCAGCAGCTTAGGGACAAAGAACATTCAGTACTTC.

The sample holds one count of this clone. V is TRBV28 and J is TRBJ1-6, with TRBD1 matching 7 bases. There are 16 residues in the CDR3. The junction had 6 bases not matched to a gene; V was cut back by 0 bases and J by 7 bases. Germline lookup yields CDR1 MDHEN and CDR2 SYDVKM. The CDR3 nucleotides are TGTGCCAGCAGTTTATGGTCTTCGGACAGGAATTCACCCCTCCACTTT. Its translation is CASSLWSSDRNSPLHF.

The chain uses TRBV3-1 (or the pseudogene TRBV3-2) and TRBJ2-1, with D possibly TRBD2 on 5 matching bases. Germline V gene lookup returns CDR1 LGHDT and CDR2 YNNKEL (reference sequence). With 0 bases removed from V and 0 bases from J, the gap between germline ends came to 12 bases. This CDR3 region has 17 residues. The chain's CDR3 is CASSQEPRGSSYNEQFF. The CDR3 DNA sequence: TGTGCCAGCAGCCAAGAACCCCGAGGGAGCTCCTACAATGAGCAGTTCTTC.

The chain recombines TRBV19 with TRBJ1-1, with 8 bases aligning to TRBD1. CDR1 LNHDA and CDR2 SQIVND come from the germline V gene (reference sequence). The V and J ends lost 6 bases and 3 bases, in that order; junction bases with no gene match: 9. The CDR3 extends over 15 amino acids. The CDR3 DNA is TGTGCCAGTAGGAGGCCCGGACAGGGCTACACTGAAGCTTTCTTT. It is translated as CASRRPGQGYTEAFF.